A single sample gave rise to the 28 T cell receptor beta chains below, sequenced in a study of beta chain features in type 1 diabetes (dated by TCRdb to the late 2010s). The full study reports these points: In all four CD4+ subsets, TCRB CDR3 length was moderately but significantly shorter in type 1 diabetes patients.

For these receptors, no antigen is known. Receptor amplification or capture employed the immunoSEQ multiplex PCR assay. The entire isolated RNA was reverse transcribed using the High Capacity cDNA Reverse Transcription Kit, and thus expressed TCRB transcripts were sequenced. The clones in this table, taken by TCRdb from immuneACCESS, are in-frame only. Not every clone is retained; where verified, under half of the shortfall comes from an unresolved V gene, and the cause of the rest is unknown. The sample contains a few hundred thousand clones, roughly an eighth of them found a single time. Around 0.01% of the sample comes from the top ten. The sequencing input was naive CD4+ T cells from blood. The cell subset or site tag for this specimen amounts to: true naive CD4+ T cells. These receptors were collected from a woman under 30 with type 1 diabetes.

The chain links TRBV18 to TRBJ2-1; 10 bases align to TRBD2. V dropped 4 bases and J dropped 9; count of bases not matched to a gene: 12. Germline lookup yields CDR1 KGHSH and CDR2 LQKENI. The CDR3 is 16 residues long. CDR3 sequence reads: CASSLAPLAGVVEQFF. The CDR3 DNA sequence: TGTGCCAGCTCACTCGCACCGCTAGCGGGAGTGGTTGAGCAGTTCTTC.

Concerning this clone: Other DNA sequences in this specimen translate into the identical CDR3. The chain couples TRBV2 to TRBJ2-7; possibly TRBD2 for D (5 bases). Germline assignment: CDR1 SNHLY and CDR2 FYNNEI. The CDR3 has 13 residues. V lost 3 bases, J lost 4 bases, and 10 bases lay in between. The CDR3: CASSDRGLYEQYF. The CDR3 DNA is TGTGCCAGCAGTGACCGAGGACTTTACGAGCAGTACTTC.

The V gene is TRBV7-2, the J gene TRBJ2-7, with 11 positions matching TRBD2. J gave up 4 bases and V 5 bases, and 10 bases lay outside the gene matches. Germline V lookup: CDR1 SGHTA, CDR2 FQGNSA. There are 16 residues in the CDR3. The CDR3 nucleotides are TGTGCCAGCAGCCCCCGACTAGCGGGAATTGGTTACGAGCAGTACTTC. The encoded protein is CASSPRLAGIGYEQYF. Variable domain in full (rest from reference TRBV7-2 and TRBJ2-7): GAGVSQSPSNKVTEKGKDVELRCDPISGHTALYWYRQSLGQGLEFLIYFQGNSAPDKSGLPSDRFSAERTGGSVSTLTIQRTQQEDSAVYLCASSPRLAGIGYEQYFGPGTRLTVT.

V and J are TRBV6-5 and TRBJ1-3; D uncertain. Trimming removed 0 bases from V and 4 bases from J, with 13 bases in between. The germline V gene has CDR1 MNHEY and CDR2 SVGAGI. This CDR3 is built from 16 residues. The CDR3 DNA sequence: TGTGCCAGCAGTTACTCCTTCCTGGGCACAGGAAACACCATATATTTT. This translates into CASSYSFLGTGNTIYF.

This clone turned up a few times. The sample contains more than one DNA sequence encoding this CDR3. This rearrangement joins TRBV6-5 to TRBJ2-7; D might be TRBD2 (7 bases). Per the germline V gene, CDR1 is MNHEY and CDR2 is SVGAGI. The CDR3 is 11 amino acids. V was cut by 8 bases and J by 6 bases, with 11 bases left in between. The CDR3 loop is CASSRGGEQYF. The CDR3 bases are TGTGCCAGCTCGAGGGGGGGCGAGCAGTACTTC.

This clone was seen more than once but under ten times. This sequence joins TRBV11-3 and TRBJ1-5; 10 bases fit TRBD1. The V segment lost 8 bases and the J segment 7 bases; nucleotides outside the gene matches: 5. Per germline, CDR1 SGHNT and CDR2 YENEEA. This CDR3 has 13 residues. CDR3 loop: CASSGTGDQPQHF. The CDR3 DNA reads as TGTGCCAGCTCCGGGACAGGGGACCAGCCCCAGCATTTT.

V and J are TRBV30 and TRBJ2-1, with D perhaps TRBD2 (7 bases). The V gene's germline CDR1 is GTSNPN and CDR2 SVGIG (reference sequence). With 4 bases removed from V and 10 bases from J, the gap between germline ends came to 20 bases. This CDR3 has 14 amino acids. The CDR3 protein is CAWKSYGGGGEQFF. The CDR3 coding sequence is TGTGCCTGGAAGTCATATGGTGGGGGGGGCGAGCAGTTCTTC.

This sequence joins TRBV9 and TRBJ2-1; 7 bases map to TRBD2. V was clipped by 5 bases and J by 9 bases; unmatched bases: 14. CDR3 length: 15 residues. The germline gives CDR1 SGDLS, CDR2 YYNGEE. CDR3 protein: CASRGATGGSSEQFF. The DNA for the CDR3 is TGTGCCAGCAGGGGAGCAACGGGGGGTTCTAGTGAGCAGTTCTTC. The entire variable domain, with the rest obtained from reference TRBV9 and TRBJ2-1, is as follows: DSGVTQTPKHLITATGQRVTLRCSPRSGDLSVYWYQQSLDQGLQFLIQYYNGEERAKGNILERFSAQQFPDLHSELNLSSLELGDSALYFCASRGATGGSSEQFFGPGTRLTVL.

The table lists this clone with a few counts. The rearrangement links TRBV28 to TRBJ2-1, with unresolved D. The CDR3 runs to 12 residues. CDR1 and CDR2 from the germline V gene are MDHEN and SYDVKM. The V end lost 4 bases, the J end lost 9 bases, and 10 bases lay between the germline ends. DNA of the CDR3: TGTGCCAGCAGTTCCCGGGTGGGTGAGCAGTTCTTC. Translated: CASSSRVGEQFF. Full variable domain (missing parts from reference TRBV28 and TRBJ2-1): DVKVTQSSRYLVKRTGEKVFLECVQDMDHENMFWYRQDPGLGLRLIYFSYDVKMKEKGDIPEGYSVSREKKERFSLILESASTNQTSMYLCASSSRVGEQFFGPGTRLTVL.

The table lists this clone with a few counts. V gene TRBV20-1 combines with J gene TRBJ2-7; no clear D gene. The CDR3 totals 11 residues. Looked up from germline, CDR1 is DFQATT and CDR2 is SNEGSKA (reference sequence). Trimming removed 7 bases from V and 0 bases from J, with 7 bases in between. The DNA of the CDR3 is TGCAGTGAAAAGCGCTCCTACGAGCAGTACTTC. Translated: CSEKRSYEQYF.

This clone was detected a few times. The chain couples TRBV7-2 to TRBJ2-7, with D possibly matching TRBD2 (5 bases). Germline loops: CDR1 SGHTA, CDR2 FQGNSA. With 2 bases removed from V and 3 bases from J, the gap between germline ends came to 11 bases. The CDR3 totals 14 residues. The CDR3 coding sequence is TGTGCCAGCAGCTTACCGGGAACATACTACGAGCAGTACTTC. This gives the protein CASSLPGTYYEQYF. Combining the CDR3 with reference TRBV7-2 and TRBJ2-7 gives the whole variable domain GAGVSQSPSNKVTEKGKDVELRCDPISGHTALYWYRQSLGQGLEFLIYFQGNSAPDKSGLPSDRFSAERTGGSVSTLTIQRTQQEDSAVYLCASSLPGTYYEQYFGPGTRLTVT.

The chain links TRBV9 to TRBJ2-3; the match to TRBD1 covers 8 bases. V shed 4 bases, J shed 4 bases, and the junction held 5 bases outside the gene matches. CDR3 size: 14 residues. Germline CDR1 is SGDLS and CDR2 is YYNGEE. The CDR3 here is CASSPRGPPDTQYF. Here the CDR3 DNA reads TGTGCCAGCAGCCCCAGGGGGCCCCCAGATACGCAGTATTTT. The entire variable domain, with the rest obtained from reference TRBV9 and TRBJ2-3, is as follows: DSGVTQTPKHLITATGQRVTLRCSPRSGDLSVYWYQQSLDQGLQFLIQYYNGEERAKGNILERFSAQQFPDLHSELNLSSLELGDSALYFCASSPRGPPDTQYFGPGTRLTVL.

CDR3 sequence reads: CASSVANTGELFF. CDR3 bases: TGTGCCAGCAGCGTCGCGAACACCGGGGAGCTGTTTTTT. V gene TRBV5-4 combines with J gene TRBJ2-2; D gene ambiguous. V lost 4 bases and J 0 bases, leaving 4 bases between the germline ends. The CDR3 runs 13 residues. Per germline, CDR1 SGHNT and CDR2 YYREEE (reference sequence).

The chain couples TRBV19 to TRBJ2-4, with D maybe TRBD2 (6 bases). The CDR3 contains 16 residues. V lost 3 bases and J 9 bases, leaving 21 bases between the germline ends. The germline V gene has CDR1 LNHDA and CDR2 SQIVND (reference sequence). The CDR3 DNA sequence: TGTGCCAGTAGTATGGGGTCGGGAGCGGTTTATGGCATTCAGTACTTC. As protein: CASSMGSGAVYGIQYF.

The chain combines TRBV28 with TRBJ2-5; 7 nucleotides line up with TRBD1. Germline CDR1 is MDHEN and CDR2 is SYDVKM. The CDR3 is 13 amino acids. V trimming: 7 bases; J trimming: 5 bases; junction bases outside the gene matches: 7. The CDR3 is CASTQGRMETQYF. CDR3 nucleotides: TGTGCCAGCACACAGGGGCGAATGGAGACCCAGTACTTC.

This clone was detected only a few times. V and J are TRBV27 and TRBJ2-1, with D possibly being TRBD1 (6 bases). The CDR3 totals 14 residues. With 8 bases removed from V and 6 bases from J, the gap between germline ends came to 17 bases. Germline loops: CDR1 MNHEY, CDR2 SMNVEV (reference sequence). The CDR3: CASRNDKGGNEQFF. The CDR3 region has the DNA TGTGCCAGCCGAAATGATAAAGGGGGCAATGAGCAGTTCTTC.

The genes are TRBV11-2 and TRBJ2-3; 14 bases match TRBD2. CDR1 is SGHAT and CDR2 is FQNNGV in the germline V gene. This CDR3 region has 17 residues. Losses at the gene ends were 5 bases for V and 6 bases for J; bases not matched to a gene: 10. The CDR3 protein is CASSRSLTSGGADTQYF. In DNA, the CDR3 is TGTGCCAGCAGCCGAAGCCTGACTAGCGGGGGGGCGGATACGCAGTATTTT.

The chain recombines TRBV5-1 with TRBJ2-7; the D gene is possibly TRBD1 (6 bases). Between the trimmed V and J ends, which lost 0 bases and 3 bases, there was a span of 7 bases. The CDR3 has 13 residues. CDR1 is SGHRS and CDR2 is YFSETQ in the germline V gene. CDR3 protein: CASSLEGVYEQYF. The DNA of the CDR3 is TGCGCCAGCAGCTTGGAGGGGGTCTACGAGCAGTACTTC.

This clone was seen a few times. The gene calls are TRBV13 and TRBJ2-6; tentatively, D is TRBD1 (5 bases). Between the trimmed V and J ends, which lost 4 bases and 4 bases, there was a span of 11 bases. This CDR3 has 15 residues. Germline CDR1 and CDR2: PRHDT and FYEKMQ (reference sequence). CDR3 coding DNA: TGTGCCAGCAGCTCCCAGGGCCTCGGGGCCAACGTCCTGACTTTC. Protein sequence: CASSSQGLGANVLTF.

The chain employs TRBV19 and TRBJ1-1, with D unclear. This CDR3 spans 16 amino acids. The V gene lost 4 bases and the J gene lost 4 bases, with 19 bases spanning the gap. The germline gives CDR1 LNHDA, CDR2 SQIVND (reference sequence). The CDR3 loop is CASSSMEGRFATEAFF. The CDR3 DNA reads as TGTGCCAGTAGTAGTATGGAGGGTCGATTCGCCACTGAAGCTTTCTTT.

The CDR3 DNA sequence: TGCAGCGGTTCCGGGACAGGGGAATACGAGCAGTACTTC. Its protein is CSGSGTGEYEQYF. The chain is built from TRBV29-1 and TRBJ2-7; TRBD1 matches 10 bases. The germline gives CDR1 SQVTM, CDR2 ANQGSEA. The CDR3 is made up of 13 amino acids. V trimming: 7 bases; J trimming: 4 bases; junction bases outside the gene matches: 7.

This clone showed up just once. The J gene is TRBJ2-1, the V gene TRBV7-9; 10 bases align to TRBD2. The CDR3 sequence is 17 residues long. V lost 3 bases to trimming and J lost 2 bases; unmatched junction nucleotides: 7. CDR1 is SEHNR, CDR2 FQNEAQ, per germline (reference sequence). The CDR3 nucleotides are TGTGCCAGCAGCTTTACCCTTCTAGCGGGGGCCTACAATGAGCAGTTCTTC. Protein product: CASSFTLLAGAYNEQFF.

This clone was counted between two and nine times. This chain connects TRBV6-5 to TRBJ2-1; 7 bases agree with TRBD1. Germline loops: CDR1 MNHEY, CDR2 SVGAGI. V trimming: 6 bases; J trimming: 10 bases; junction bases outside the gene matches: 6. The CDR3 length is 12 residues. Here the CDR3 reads CASSRDRDEQFF. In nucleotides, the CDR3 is TGTGCCAGCAGCCGCGACAGGGACGAGCAGTTCTTC.

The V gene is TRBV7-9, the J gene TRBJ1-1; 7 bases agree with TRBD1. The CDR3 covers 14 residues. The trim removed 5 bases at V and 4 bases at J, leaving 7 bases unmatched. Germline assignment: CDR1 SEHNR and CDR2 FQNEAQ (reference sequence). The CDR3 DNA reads TGTGCCAGCAGCACTCGACAGGGTCTCACTGAAGCTTTCTTT. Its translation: CASSTRQGLTEAFF.

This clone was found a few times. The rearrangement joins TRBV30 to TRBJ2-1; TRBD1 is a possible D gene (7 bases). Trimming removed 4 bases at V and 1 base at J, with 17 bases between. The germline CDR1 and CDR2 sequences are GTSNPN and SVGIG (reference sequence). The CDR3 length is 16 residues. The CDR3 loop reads CAWTPRGTVSYNEQFF. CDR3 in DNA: TGTGCCTGGACCCCTCGGGGGACAGTATCCTACAATGAGCAGTTCTTC.

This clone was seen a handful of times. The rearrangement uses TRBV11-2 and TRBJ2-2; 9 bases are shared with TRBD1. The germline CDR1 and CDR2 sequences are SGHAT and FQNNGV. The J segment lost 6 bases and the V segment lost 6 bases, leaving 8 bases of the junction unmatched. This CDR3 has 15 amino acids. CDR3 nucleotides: TGTGCCAGCAGGACAGCCGGGACAGGGTCCGGGGAGCTGTTTTTT. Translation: CASRTAGTGSGELFF.

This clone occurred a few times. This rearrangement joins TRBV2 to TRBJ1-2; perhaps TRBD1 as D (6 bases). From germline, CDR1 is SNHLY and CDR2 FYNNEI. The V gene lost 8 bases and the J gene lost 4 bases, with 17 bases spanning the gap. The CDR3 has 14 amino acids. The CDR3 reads CASALTGTPYGYTF. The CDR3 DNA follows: TGTGCCAGCGCCCTAACCGGGACACCCTATGGCTACACCTTC.

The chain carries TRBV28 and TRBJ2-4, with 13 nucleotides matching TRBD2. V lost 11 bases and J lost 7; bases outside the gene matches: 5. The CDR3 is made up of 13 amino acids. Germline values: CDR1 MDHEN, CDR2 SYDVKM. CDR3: CAAGTSGTNIQYF. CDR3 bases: TGTGCCGCCGGGACTAGCGGGACTAACATTCAGTACTTC.